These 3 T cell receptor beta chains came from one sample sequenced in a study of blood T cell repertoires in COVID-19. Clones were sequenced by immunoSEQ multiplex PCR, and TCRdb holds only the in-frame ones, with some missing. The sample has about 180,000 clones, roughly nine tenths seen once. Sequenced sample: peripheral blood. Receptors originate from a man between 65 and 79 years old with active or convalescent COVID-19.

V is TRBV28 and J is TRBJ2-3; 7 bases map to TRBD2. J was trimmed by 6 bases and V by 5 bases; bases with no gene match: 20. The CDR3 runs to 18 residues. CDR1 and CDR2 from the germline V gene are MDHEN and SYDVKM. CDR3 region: CASSPPVLGASGGDTQYF. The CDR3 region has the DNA TGTGCCAGCAGTCCCCCTGTCCTCGGGGCTTCGGGGGGTGATACGCAGTATTTT.

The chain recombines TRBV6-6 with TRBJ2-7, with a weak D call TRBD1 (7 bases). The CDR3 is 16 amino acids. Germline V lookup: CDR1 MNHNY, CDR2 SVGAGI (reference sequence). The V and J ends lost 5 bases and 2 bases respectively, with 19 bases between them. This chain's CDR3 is CASSPPGARGTYEQYF. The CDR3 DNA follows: TGTGCCAGCAGTCCTCCGGGGGCCAGGGGGACCTACGAGCAGTACTTC.

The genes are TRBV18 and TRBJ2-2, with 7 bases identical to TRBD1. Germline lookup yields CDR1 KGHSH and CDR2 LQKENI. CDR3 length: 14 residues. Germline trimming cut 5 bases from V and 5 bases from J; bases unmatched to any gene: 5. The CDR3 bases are TGTGCCAGCTCAGCCGGGACAGCGACCGGGGAGCTGTTTTTT. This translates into CASSAGTATGELFF.